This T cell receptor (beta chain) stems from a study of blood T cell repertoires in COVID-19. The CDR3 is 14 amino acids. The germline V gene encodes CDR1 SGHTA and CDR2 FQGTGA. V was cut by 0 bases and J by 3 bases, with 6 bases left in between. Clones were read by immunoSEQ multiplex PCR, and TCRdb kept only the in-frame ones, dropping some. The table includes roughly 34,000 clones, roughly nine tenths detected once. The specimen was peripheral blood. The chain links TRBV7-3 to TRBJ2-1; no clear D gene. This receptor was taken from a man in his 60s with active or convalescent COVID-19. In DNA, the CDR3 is TGTGCCAGCAGCTTAACCCCTAGCTACAATGAGCAGTTCTTC. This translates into CASSLTPSYNEQFF. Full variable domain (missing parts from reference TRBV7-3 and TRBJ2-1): GAGVSQTPSNKVTEKGKYVELRCDPISGHTALYWYRQSLGQGPEFLIYFQGTGAADDSGLPNDRFFAVRPEGSVSTLKIQRTERGDSAVYLCASSLTPSYNEQFFGPGTRLTVL.